This T cell receptor beta chain came from a study of blood T cell repertoires in COVID-19. Study-level background: The origin of the acute and convalescent COVID-19 samples was the United States, Italy and Spain.

The repertoire was sequenced with immunoSEQ multiplex PCR; TCRdb's copy has only in-frame clones and lacks some. The table shows about 100,000 clones, with around four fifths occurring only once. CDR3 length: 13 amino acids. Germline V gene data show CDR1 as ENHRY and CDR2 as SYGVKD. The V gene lost 10 bases and the J gene lost 3 bases, with 16 bases spanning the gap. Material: peripheral blood. J is TRBJ2-7 and V is TRBV10-3; D is possibly TRBD1 (6 bases). The TCR comes from a man between 65 and 79 years old with active or convalescent COVID-19. CDR3 nucleotide sequence: TGTGCCACCACCCAGGGGCCTAGCTACGAGCAGTACTTC. It yields the protein CATTQGPSYEQYF.